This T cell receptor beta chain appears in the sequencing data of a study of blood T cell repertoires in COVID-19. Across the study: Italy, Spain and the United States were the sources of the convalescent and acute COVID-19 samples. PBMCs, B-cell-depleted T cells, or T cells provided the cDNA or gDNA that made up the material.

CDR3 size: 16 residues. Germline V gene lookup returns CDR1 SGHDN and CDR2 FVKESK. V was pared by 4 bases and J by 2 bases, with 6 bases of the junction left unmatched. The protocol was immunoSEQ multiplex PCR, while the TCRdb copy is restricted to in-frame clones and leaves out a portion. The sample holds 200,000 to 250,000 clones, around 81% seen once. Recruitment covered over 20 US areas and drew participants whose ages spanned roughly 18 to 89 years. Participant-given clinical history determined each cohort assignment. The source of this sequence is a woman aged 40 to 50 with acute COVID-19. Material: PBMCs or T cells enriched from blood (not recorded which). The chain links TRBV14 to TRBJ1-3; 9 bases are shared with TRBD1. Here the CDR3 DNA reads TGTGCCAGCAGCCCGACAGGGGGGCTCCCTGGAAACACCATATATTTT. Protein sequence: CASSPTGGLPGNTIYF. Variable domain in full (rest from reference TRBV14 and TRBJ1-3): EAGVTQFPSHSVIEKGQTVTLRCDPISGHDNLYWYRRVMGKEIKFLLHFVKESKQDESGMPNNRFLAERTGGTYSTLKVQPAELEDSGVYFCASSPTGGLPGNTIYFGEGSWLTVV.